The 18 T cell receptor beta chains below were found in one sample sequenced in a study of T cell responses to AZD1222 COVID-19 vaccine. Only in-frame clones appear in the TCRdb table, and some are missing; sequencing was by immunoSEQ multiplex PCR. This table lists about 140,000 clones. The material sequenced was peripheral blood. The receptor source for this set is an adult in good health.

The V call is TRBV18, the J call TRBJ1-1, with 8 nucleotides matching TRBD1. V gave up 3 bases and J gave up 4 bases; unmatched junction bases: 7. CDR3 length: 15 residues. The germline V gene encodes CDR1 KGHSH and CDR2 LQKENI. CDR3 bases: TGTGCCAGCTCACCGGATACAGGGGGTATCACTGAAGCTTTCTTT. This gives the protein CASSPDTGGITEAFF.

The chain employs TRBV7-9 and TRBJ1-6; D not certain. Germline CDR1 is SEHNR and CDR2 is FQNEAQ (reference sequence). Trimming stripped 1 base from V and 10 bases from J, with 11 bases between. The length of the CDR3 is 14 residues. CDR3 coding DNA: TGTGCCAGCAGCTTAGGGGAAGCTGGGTCACCCCTCCACTTT. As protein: CASSLGEAGSPLHF.

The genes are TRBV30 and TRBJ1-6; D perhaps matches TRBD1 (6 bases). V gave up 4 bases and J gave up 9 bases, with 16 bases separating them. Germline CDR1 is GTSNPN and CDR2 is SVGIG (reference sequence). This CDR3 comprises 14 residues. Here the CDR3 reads CAWTGQKKGSPLHF. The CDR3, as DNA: TGTGCCTGGACCGGACAGAAAAAGGGTTCACCCCTCCACTTT. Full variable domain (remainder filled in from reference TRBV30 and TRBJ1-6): SQTIHQWPATLVQPVGSPLSLECTVEGTSNPNLYWYRQAAGRGLQLLFYSVGIGQISSEVPQNLSASRPQDRQFILSSKKLLLSDSGFYLCAWTGQKKGSPLHFGNGTRLTVT.

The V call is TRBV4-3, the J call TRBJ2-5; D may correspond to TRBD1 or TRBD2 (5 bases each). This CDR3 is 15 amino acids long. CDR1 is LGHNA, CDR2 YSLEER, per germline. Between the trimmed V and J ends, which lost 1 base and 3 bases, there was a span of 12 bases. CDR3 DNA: TGCGCCAGCAGCCAAGGGACCGGGGCCAAAGAGACCCAGTACTTC. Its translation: CASSQGTGAKETQYF.

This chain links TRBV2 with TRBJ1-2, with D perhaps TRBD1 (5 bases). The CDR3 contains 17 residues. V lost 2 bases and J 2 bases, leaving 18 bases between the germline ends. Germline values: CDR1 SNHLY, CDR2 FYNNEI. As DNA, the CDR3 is TGTGCCAGCAGTGAAACCCCCGGGGGAAAAAGCAACTATGGCTACACCTTC. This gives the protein CASSETPGGKSNYGYTF.

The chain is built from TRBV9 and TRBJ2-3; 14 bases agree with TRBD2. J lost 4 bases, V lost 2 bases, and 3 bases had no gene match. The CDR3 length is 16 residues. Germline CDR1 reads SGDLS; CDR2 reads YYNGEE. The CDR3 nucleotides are TGTGCCAGCAGCGTGGGACTAGCGGGGGTCGCAGATACGCAGTATTTT. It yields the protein CASSVGLAGVADTQYF.

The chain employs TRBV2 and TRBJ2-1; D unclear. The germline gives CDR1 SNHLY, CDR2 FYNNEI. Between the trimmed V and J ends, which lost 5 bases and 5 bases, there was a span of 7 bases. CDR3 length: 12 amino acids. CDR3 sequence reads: CASSFYNNEQFF. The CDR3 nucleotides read TGTGCCAGCAGTTTCTACAACAATGAGCAGTTCTTC.

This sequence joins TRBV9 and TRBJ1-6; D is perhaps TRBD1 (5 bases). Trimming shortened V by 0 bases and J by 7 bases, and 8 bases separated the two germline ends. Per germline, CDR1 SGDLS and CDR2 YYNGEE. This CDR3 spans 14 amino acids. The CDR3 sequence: CASSVEGSNSPLHF. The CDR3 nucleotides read TGTGCCAGCAGCGTAGAGGGGTCAAATTCACCCCTCCACTTT.

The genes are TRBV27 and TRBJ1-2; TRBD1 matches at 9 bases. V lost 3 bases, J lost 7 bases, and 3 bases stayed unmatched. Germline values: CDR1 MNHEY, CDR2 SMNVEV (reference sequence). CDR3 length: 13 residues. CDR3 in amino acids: CASSLRQGGGYTF. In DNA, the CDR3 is TGTGCCAGCAGTTTGCGACAGGGGGGTGGCTACACCTTC.

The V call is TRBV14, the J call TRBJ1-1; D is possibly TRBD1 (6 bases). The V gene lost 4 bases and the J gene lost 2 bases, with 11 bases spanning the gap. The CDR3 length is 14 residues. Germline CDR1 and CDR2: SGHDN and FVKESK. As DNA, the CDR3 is TGTGCCAGCAGCCGATGGGACATTAACACTGAAGCTTTCTTT. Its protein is CASSRWDINTEAFF.

The CDR3 loop is CASSRTGGSKNIQYF. For the CDR3, the DNA is TGTGCCAGCAGCAGAACAGGGGGTAGCAAAAACATTCAGTACTTC. The chain recombines TRBV7-9 with TRBJ2-4, with 8 bases matching TRBD1. Germline V gene lookup returns CDR1 SEHNR and CDR2 FQNEAQ (reference sequence). CDR3 length: 15 amino acids. The V gene end was trimmed by 5 bases and the J gene end by 3 bases; junction bases not matched to a gene: 6.

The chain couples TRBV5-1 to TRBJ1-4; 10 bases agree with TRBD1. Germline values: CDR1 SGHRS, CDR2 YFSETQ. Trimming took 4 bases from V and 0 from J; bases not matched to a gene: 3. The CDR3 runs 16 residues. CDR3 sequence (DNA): TGCGCCAGCAGCCCCGGGACAGGGGCAACTAATGAAAAACTGTTTTTT. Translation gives CASSPGTGATNEKLFF. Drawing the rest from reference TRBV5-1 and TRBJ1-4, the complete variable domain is KAGVTQTPRYLIKTRGQQVTLSCSPISGHRSVSWYQQTPGQGLQFLFEYFSETQRNKGNFPGRFSGRQFSNSRSEMNVSTLELGDSALYLCASSPGTGATNEKLFFGSGTQLSVL.

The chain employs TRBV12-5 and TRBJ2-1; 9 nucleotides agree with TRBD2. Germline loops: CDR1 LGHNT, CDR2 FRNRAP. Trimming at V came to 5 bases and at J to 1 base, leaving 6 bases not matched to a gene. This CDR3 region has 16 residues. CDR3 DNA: TGTGCTAGTGGTGACTCCCTAGCGGGGTCCTACAATGAGCAGTTCTTC. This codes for CASGDSLAGSYNEQFF.

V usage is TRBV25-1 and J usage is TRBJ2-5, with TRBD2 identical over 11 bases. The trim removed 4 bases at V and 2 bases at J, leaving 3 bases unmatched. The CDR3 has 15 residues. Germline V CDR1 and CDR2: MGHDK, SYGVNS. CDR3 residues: CASSGLAGQQETQYF. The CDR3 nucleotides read TGTGCCAGCAGTGGACTAGCGGGACAACAAGAGACCCAGTACTTC.

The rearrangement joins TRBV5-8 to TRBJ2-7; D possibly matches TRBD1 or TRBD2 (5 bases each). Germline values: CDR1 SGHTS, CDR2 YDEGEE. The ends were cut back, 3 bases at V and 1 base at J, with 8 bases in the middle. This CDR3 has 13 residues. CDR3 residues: CASSWDRSYEQYF. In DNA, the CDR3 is TGTGCCAGCAGCTGGGACCGGTCCTACGAGCAGTACTTC.

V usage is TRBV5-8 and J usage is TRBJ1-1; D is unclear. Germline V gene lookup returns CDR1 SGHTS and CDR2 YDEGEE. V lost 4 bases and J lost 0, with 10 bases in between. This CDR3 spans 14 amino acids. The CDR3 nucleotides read TGTGCCAGCAGCCTGGGAAGGGTGAACACTGAAGCTTTCTTT. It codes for CASSLGRVNTEAFF.

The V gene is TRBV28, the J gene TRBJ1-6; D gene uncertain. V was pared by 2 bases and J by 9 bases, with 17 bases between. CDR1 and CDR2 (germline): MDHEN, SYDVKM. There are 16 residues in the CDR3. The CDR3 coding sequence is TGTGCCAGCAGTTTAAGTTCGTCAGTGGTTGGTTCACCCCTCCACTTT. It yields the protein CASSLSSSVVGSPLHF.

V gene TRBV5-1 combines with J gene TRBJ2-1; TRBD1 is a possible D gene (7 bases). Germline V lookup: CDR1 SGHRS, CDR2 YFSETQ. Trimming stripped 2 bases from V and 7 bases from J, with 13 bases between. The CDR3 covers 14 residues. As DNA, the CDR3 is TGCGCCAGCAGCTTTTCGGCAGGGGGGAATGAGCAGTTCTTC. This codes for CASSFSAGGNEQFF. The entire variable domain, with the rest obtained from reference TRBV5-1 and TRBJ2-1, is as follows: KAGVTQTPRYLIKTRGQQVTLSCSPISGHRSVSWYQQTPGQGLQFLFEYFSETQRNKGNFPGRFSGRQFSNSRSEMNVSTLELGDSALYLCASSFSAGGNEQFFGPGTRLTVL.